These T cell receptor beta chains were read from a single sample in a study of response to subunit inactivated influenza vaccine. TCRdb re-analysed the RT-PCR reads in MiXCR, keeping a single row per CDR3 protein. The sample yields approximately 160,000 distinct CDR3 sequences, roughly 10% seen once. The starting material was CD8+ T cells sorted from PBMCs, obtained around 25 months after vaccination. The receptors here all came from a man aged 45-69 years who received an inactivated influenza vaccine. The CDR3 runs from the conserved cysteine through the conserved F or W. A D gene is named only where the DNA matches it firmly. Only part of the rows carry a size: once, few, many, or a class if the clone is expanded.

size	V	D	J	DNA	CDR3
NA	TRBV12-3/TRBV12-4	NA	TRBJ2-3	TGTGCCAGCAGTCTCGACGGACTGAGCACAGATACGCAGTATTTT	CASSLDGLSTDTQYF
NA	TRBV14	NA	TRBJ2-5	TGTGCCAGCAGCCATAACAGGGCGTACCCCCTTCAAGAGACCCAGTACTTC	CASSHNRAYPLQETQYF
NA	TRBV6-1	NA	TRBJ2-1	TGTGCCAGCACCCACAAAGAGAGCCGTGAGCAGTTCTTC	CASTHKESREQFF
NA	TRBV7-9	NA	TRBJ2-5	TGTGCCAGCAGCTCCGAAGGCTCGCGAGAGACCCAGTACTTC	CASSSEGSRETQYF
NA	TRBV6-4	NA	TRBJ2-3	TGTGCCAGCAGTGTCCCAGGCCGCACAGATACGCAGTATTTT	CASSVPGRTDTQYF
few	TRBV2	NA	TRBJ2-4	TGTGCCAGCAGTGAGTCTGGGGAAAACATTCAGTACTTC	CASSESGENIQYF
few	TRBV15	TRBD2	TRBJ2-3	TGTGCCACCAGCGGGGGACTAGCGGGACCTCGGGATACGCAGTATTTT	CATSGGLAGPRDTQYF
few	TRBV5-1	TRBD2	TRBJ2-1	TGCGCCAGCAGGTGGGGGACTAGCGGGAATAATGAGCAGTTCTTC	CASRWGTSGNNEQFF
NA	TRBV20-1	NA	TRBJ2-7	TGCAGTGAAGGTAGCGGCTACTACGAGCAGTACTTC	CSEGSGYYEQYF
few	TRBV15	TRBD2	TRBJ2-1	TGTGCCACCAGCGGACAAACTAGCGGGTACTACAATGAGCAGTTCTTC	CATSGQTSGYYNEQFF
few	TRBV9	NA	TRBJ1-1	TGTGCCAGCAGCGCCGAGGGGGGGTCCATTGAAGCTTTCTTT	CASSAEGGSIEAFF
NA	TRBV24-1	NA	TRBJ2-1	TGTGCCACCGGTTGGGATCAGAGCTCCTACAATGAGCAGTTCTTC	CATGWDQSSYNEQFF
many	TRBV28	TRBD1	TRBJ2-7	TGTGCCAGCAGTGACAGGGGTGAATCCTACGAGCAGTACTTC	CASSDRGESYEQYF
few	TRBV11-2	TRBD2	TRBJ2-1	TGTGCCAGCAGCTTGTTCCGAAAGCGGGAGGCGGGTTACAATGAGCAGTTCTTC	CASSLFRKREAGYNEQFF
few	TRBV2	NA	TRBJ2-7	TGTGCCAGCAGACGAACGGAGACTGCCTCCTACGAGCAGTACTTC	CASRRTETASYEQYF